The 15 T cell receptor beta chains in this list originate from one sample, sequenced in a study of beta chain features in type 1 diabetes. The investigators reverse transcribed all of the isolated RNA, so they sequenced expressed TCRB transcripts. Method: immunoSEQ multiplex PCR; TCRdb's copy keeps in-frame clones and lacks some. The data hold about 160,000 clones, with about 9.8% observed a single time. Source material: central memory CD4+ T cells from blood. The receptors were gathered from a woman between 18 and 30 years old in good health.

This clone was found many times. The genes are TRBV18 and TRBJ2-2; tentatively, D is TRBD2 (5 bases). CDR1 is KGHSH, CDR2 LQKENI, per germline. Trimming removed 5 bases at V and 1 base at J, with 14 bases between. This CDR3 contains 16 residues. The CDR3 DNA follows: TGTGCCAGCTCAGGGAGAGGAGCGGAGAACACCGGGGAGCTGTTTTTT. Its translation: CASSGRGAENTGELFF.

As for this clone: This clone may be a read error of a much larger clone one base away. CDR3 nucleotide sequence: TGTGCCAGCAGCCAAAGTGGTGCACCCTCGCGAAACATTCAGTACTTC. Translated: CASSQSGAPSRNIQYF. The chain joins TRBV4-2 to TRBJ2-4; D unresolved. Trimming pared 2 bases from V and 6 bases from J, leaving 17 bases between. The germline V gene encodes CDR1 LGHNA and CDR2 YNFKEQ. The length of the CDR3 is 16 residues.

This clone was observed a handful of times. The chain has TRBV27 and TRBJ2-2, with 7 bases aligning to TRBD1. J gave up 7 bases and V 6 bases, and 17 bases lay outside the gene matches. CDR3 length: 17 amino acids. CDR1 is MNHEY and CDR2 is SMNVEV in the germline V gene (reference sequence). The CDR3 reads CASSYTGSQGRGGELFF. In DNA form, the CDR3 reads TGTGCCAGCAGCTACACAGGTTCACAGGGGCGAGGCGGGGAGCTGTTTTTT.

The chain has TRBV19 and TRBJ2-2; the match to TRBD1 covers 9 bases. CDR3 length equals 15 residues. Germline assignment: CDR1 LNHDA and CDR2 SQIVND (reference sequence). Unmatched junction bases numbered 5, after V lost 5 bases and J lost 4 bases. CDR3 residues: CASSPQTGGTGELFF. The CDR3, as DNA: TGTGCCAGTAGTCCTCAGACAGGGGGCACCGGGGAGCTGTTTTTT.

This clone was seen a few times. The J gene is TRBJ1-2, the V gene TRBV2, with a possible D match to TRBD1 (5 bases). This CDR3 has 13 amino acids. The V gene lost 3 bases and the J gene lost 7 bases, with 12 bases spanning the gap. CDR1 and CDR2 from the germline V gene are SNHLY and FYNNEI. The CDR3 region has the DNA TGTGCCAGCAGTGAGGCCCAGGGATCTGGCTACACCTTC. It specifies CASSEAQGSGYTF.

V gene TRBV5-1 combines with J gene TRBJ2-7; tentative D call: TRBD1 (5 bases). Looked up from germline, CDR1 is SGHRS and CDR2 is YFSETQ. V was trimmed by 0 bases and J by 5 bases, leaving 9 bases between them. CDR3 length equals 13 residues. CDR3 in amino acids: CASSLVRADEQYF. The CDR3 nucleotides read TGCGCCAGCAGCTTGGTCAGGGCGGACGAGCAGTACTTC.

This clone was observed a handful of times. The chain couples TRBV7-9 to TRBJ2-6; tentatively, D is TRBD2 (5 bases). The V gene lost 0 bases and the J gene lost 0 bases, with 12 bases spanning the gap. This CDR3 spans 18 amino acids. CDR1 and CDR2 from the germline V gene are SEHNR and FQNEAQ (reference sequence). As DNA, the CDR3 is TGTGCCAGCAGCTTAGCATCGGGGTATTTCTCTGGGGCCAACGTCCTGACTTTC. Residues: CASSLASGYFSGANVLTF.

The gene calls are TRBV18 and TRBJ2-3; 14 bases are a match to TRBD2. V lost 5 bases to trimming and J lost 2 bases; unmatched junction nucleotides: 3. Germline CDR1 is KGHSH and CDR2 is LQKENI. CDR3 size: 16 residues. The CDR3 nucleotides are TGTGCCAGCTCAAGGACTAGCGGGAGGTCCACAGATACGCAGTATTTT. Its protein is CASSRTSGRSTDTQYF. Combining the CDR3 with reference TRBV18 and TRBJ2-3 gives the whole variable domain NAGVMQNPRHLVRRRGQEARLRCSPMKGHSHVYWYRQLPEEGLKFMVYLQKENIIDESGMPKERFSAEFPKEGPSILRIQQVVRGDSAAYFCASSRTSGRSTDTQYFGPGTRLTVL.

This clone was seen a few times. The chain joins TRBV14 to TRBJ2-2, with D tentatively TRBD1 (5 bases). V gave up 1 base and J gave up 9 bases, with 12 bases separating them. Germline assignment: CDR1 SGHDN and CDR2 FVKESK. The CDR3 has 14 amino acids. The CDR3 coding sequence is TGTGCCAGCAGCCAAGCAGGGTGGTTCCGGGAGCTGTTTTTT. Its protein product is CASSQAGWFRELFF.

There are many counts of this clone. The chain has TRBV5-1 and TRBJ2-7; 7 nucleotides match TRBD1. There are 15 residues in the CDR3. CDR1 and CDR2 (germline): SGHRS, YFSETQ. Losses at the gene ends were 0 bases for V and 7 bases for J; bases not matched to a gene: 10. The CDR3 DNA follows: TGCGCCAGCAGCTTGGATGGACAGGAACTGGGAGAGCAGTACTTC. Encoded protein: CASSLDGQELGEQYF. The variable domain in full, completed from reference TRBV5-1 and TRBJ2-7, reads KAGVTQTPRYLIKTRGQQVTLSCSPISGHRSVSWYQQTPGQGLQFLFEYFSETQRNKGNFPGRFSGRQFSNSRSEMNVSTLELGDSALYLCASSLDGQELGEQYFGPGTRLTVT.

This clone was observed a handful of times. The chain carries TRBV10-3 and TRBJ1-1; a weak D match, TRBD1 (5 bases). The CDR3 runs 12 residues. Deletions cut 8 bases from V and 5 bases from J, with 12 bases between. Germline lookup yields CDR1 ENHRY and CDR2 SYGVKD. For the CDR3, the DNA is TGTGCCATCGGTCAGGGTAGAACTGAAGCTTTCTTT. Protein: CAIGQGRTEAFF.

The chain is built from TRBV9 and TRBJ2-5, with D maybe TRBD2 (6 bases). Germline V CDR1 and CDR2: SGDLS, YYNGEE. The CDR3 length is 15 residues. The V and J ends lost 4 bases and 2 bases respectively, with 15 bases between them. The CDR3 loop is CASSPGRGRQETQYF. As DNA, the CDR3 is TGTGCCAGCAGCCCAGGGCGGGGCAGACAAGAGACCCAGTACTTC.

In its sample, this clone was seen many times. J is TRBJ2-1 and V is TRBV29-1; 8 bases match TRBD2. Germline V gene data show CDR1 as SQVTM and CDR2 as ANQGSEA. Trimming cost V 6 bases and J 8 bases; bases outside gene matches: 6. This CDR3 region has 12 residues. The CDR3 is CSVRGGSDEQFF. The CDR3 region has the DNA TGCAGCGTCCGGGGGGGTAGTGATGAGCAGTTCTTC.

The chain is built from TRBV11-2 and TRBJ2-5, with D possibly TRBD1 on 6 matching bases. The germline V and J ends were trimmed by 5 bases and 4 bases, with 14 bases remaining between them. CDR1 and CDR2 (germline): SGHAT, FQNNGV. There are 14 residues in the CDR3. The CDR3 region is CASSHRDIIETQYF. The CDR3 region has the DNA TGTGCCAGCAGCCACCGGGACATAATAGAGACCCAGTACTTC.

V and J are TRBV30 and TRBJ2-7; 7 nucleotides agree with TRBD2. Germline CDR1 GTSNPN, CDR2 SVGIG (reference sequence). The CDR3 sequence is 11 residues long. With V trimmed by 4 bases and J by 3 bases, 0 bases remained unmatched. The CDR3 DNA follows: TGTGCCTGGACTAGCGGCTACGAGCAGTACTTC. Translating it yields CAWTSGYEQYF.